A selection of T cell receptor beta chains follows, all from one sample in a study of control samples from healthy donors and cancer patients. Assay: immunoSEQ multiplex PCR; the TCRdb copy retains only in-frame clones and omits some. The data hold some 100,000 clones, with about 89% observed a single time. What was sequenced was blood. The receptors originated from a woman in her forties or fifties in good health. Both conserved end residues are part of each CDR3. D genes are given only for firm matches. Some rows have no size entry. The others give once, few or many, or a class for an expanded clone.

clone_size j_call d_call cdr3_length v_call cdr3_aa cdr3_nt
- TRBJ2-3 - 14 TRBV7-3 CASSLSSSGDTQYF TGTGCCAGCAGCTTAAGTTCCTCCGGAGATACGCAGTATTTT
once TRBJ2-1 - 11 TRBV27 CASSSWNEQFF TGTGCCAGCAGTTCCTGGAATGAGCAGTTCTTC
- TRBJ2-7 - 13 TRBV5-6 CASSRRQAYEQYF TGTGCCAGCAGCCGTCGACAGGCCTACGAGCAGTACTTC
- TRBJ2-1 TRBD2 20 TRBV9 CASSVAWVSGDSRTYNEQFF TGTGCCAGCAGCGTAGCCTGGGTTAGCGGGGACTCAAGGACCTACAATGAGCAGTTCTTC
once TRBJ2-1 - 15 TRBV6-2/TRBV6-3 CASSYGQGMWNEQFF TGTGCCAGCAGTTACGGGCAGGGTATGTGGAATGAGCAGTTCTTC
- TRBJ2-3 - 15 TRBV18 CASSLFTGRTDTQYF TGTGCCAGCTCACTTTTTACAGGGAGGACAGATACGCAGTATTTT
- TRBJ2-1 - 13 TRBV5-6 CASSPTSLTEQFF TGTGCCAGCAGCCCCACTAGCTTGACTGAGCAGTTCTTC
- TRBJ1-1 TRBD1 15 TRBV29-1 CSVEDSGRGFSEAFF TGCAGCGTTGAAGATTCAGGCAGGGGGTTCTCTGAAGCTTTCTTT
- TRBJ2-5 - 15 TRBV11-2 CASSLGDSRAETQYF TGTGCCAGCAGCTTAGGCGATAGCCGGGCGGAGACCCAGTACTTC
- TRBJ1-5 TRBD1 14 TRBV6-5 CASRLDRVHQPQHF TGTGCCAGCAGACTGGACAGGGTCCATCAGCCCCAGCATTTT
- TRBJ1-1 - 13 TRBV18 CASSRGQNTEAFF TGTGCCAGCTCCCGAGGACAAAACACTGAAGCTTTCTTT
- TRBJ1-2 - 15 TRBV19 CASTQGRSINYGYTF TGTGCCAGTACTCAAGGCAGGTCCATTAACTATGGCTACACCTTC
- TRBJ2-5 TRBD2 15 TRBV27 CASSFGTSGTGAQYF TGTGCCAGCAGTTTTGGGACTAGCGGGACTGGAGCCCAGTACTTC
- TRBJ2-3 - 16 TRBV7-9 CASSTRRQGITDTQYF TGTGCCAGCAGCACCCGGCGGCAGGGGATCACAGATACGCAGTATTTT
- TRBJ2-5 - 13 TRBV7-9 CASSLGQQETQYF TGTGCCAGCAGCTTAGGGCAGCAAGAGACCCAGTACTTC